The present T cell receptor beta chain was sequenced within a study of cytomegalovirus exposure and HLA in healthy donors. Findings and limits, study-wide: Follow-up analysis found HLA locus-dependent TCR association rates, highest for DRB1 and lowest for HLA-C. Among TCR sequences, most were rare, though some public TCRs appeared in many donors. In a later analysis, specific HLA alleles were associated with around 17,000 TCR beta sequences at a 0.05 false discovery rate.

Samples came from healthy bone marrow donors. Germline V CDR1 and CDR2: SGDLS, YYNGEE. The CDR3 is 15 amino acids. Trimming removed 0 bases from V and 8 bases from J; junction bases left unmatched: 9. The primer mix had 60 Vbeta and 13 Jbeta primers. The repertoire was sequenced with immunoSEQ multiplex PCR; TCRdb's copy has only in-frame clones and lacks some. The table records roughly 130,000 clones, 74% of them present only once. This clone was detected only a few times. Its antigen is currently unknown. This chain connects TRBV9 to TRBJ2-7; 9 bases map to TRBD2. Input material: PBMCs. This clonotype originated in a woman in her fifties or sixties in good health and CMV-seropositive. The CDR3, as DNA: TGTGCCAGCAGCGTAGAACCGGGACTAGCAGGCCAGCAGTACTTC. It translates to CASSVEPGLAGQQYF.